The 13 T cell receptor beta chains given below trace back to one sample, sequenced in a study of healthy donors' naive CD4 and CD8 T cells. Each TCR library used 500 ng of total RNA and a linear amplification protocol. MiXCR, run by TCRdb on the reads, gives a single entry per CDR3 protein. The sample contains 150,000 to 200,000 distinct CDR3 sequences, around 70% of which appear only once. Material for sequencing was naive CD4+ and CD8+ T cells sorted from blood, pooled from several donors. Source of these receptors: a pool of human donors in good health; the sample pools cells from several healthy donors.

The J gene is TRBJ2-1, the V gene TRBV10-3; TRBD2 aligns across 16 bases. V lost 6 bases, J lost 0 bases, and 8 bases stayed unmatched. This CDR3 comprises 19 residues. The germline gives CDR1 ENHRY, CDR2 SYGVKD. The CDR3 spells CAIRGTSGREVSSYNEQFF. The CDR3 DNA reads as TGTGCCATCAGGGGGACTAGCGGGAGGGAAGTGAGCTCCTACAATGAGCAGTTCTTC.

The chain joins TRBV29-1 to TRBJ2-6, with a possible D match to TRBD1 (6 bases). The V end was cut by 7 bases, the J end by 2 bases, with 9 bases between. This CDR3 has 13 amino acids. The V gene's germline CDR1 is SQVTM and CDR2 ANQGSEA. As DNA, the CDR3 is TGCAGCGCTGGGGGCGCTGGGGCCAACGTCCTGACTTTC. The encoded protein is CSAGGAGANVLTF. The entire variable domain, with the rest obtained from reference TRBV29-1 and TRBJ2-6, is as follows: SAVISQKPSRDICQRGTSLTIQCQVDSQVTMMFWYRQQPGQSLTLIATANQGSEATYESGFVIDKFPISRPNLTFSTLTVSNMSPEDSSIYLCSAGGAGANVLTFGAGSRLTVL.

The chain has TRBV29-1 and TRBJ2-7; D possibly matches TRBD1 or TRBD2 (6 bases each). The germline V gene encodes CDR1 SQVTM and CDR2 ANQGSEA. The CDR3 has 13 residues. The V and J ends lost 4 bases and 1 base respectively, with 11 bases between them. CDR3 loop: CSVVTGTSYEQYF. The CDR3, as DNA: TGCAGCGTTGTTACAGGGACTTCCTACGAGCAGTACTTC.

CDR3 sequence reads: CASKGQGIGQPQHF. As DNA, the CDR3 is TGTGCCAGTAAGGGACAGGGGATAGGGCAGCCCCAGCATTTT. The V and J genes are TRBV19 and TRBJ1-5; 10 nucleotides agree with TRBD1. With V trimmed by 7 bases and J by 7 bases, 7 bases remained unmatched. Germline V gene sequence: CDR1 LNHDA, CDR2 SQIVND (reference sequence). The CDR3 totals 14 residues. Filled out from reference TRBV19 and TRBJ1-5, the complete variable domain reads DGGITQSPKYLFRKEGQNVTLSCEQNLNHDAMYWYRQDPGQGLRLIYYSQIVNDFQKGDIAEGYSVSREKKESFPLTVTSAQKNPTAFYLCASKGQGIGQPQHFGDGTRLSIL.

This chain joins TRBV29-1 and TRBJ2-1, with D unclear. V was trimmed by 4 bases and J by 0 bases, leaving 10 bases between them. In germline, CDR1 is SQVTM, CDR2 ANQGSEA. This CDR3 has 14 amino acids. The CDR3 sequence is CSVVLYSSYNEQFF. The CDR3 coding sequence is TGCAGCGTTGTTCTGTACAGCTCCTACAATGAGCAGTTCTTC.

Comments on this clonotype: The junction does not match germline at one end; this may be a read error. V usage is TRBV29-1 and J usage is TRBJ1-1; no clear D. CDR3 size: 9 residues. Germline V gene data show CDR1 as SQVTM and CDR2 as ANQGSEA. This CDR3 reads CSVEPEAFF. The CDR3 DNA follows: TGCAGTGTTGAGCCCGAAGCTTTCTTT.

This clonotype was counted a few times. The chain combines TRBV6-5 with TRBJ1-2; D gene ambiguous. This CDR3 is built from 14 residues. Germline CDR1 is MNHEY and CDR2 is SVGAGI. The germline V and J ends were trimmed by 6 bases and 4 bases, with 15 bases remaining between them. The CDR3 spells CASSRDLPTYGYTF. In DNA, the CDR3 is TGTGCCAGCAGCCGGGATCTTCCGACCTATGGCTACACCTTC.

The chain has TRBV29-1 and TRBJ2-7; perhaps TRBD1 as D (5 bases). Germline lookup yields CDR1 SQVTM and CDR2 ANQGSEA. The CDR3 is made up of 14 amino acids. Trimming took 0 bases from V and 3 from J, leaving 12 bases between them. The CDR3 sequence is CSVEDGQGNYEQYF. For the CDR3, the DNA is TGCAGCGTTGAAGATGGCCAGGGAAACTACGAGCAGTACTTC.

The V and J genes are TRBV9 and TRBJ2-5; perhaps TRBD1 as D (5 bases). V gave up 4 bases and J gave up 2 bases, with 18 bases separating them. This CDR3 is 16 amino acids long. Germline V gene data show CDR1 as SGDLS and CDR2 as YYNGEE. The CDR3 loop is CASSPRTWLGQETQYF. The CDR3 nucleotides read TGTGCCAGCAGCCCCCGGACATGGCTCGGTCAAGAGACCCAGTACTTC.

The chain recombines TRBV6-6 with TRBJ2-3; 7 positions agree with TRBD1. Germline CDR1 is MNHNY and CDR2 is SVGAGI (reference sequence). J lost 6 bases, V lost 2 bases, and 5 bases had no gene match. This CDR3 has 14 amino acids. CDR3 DNA: TGTGCCAGCAGTTACAGGGGGCAAGGGGATACGCAGTATTTT. Translating gives CASSYRGQGDTQYF.

The V call is TRBV19, the J call TRBJ1-1, with D perhaps TRBD1 (5 bases). Germline assignment: CDR1 LNHDA and CDR2 SQIVND (reference sequence). The length of the CDR3 is 11 residues. V shed 9 bases and J shed 8 bases, with 13 bases lying between them. CDR3 region: CASGTAREAFF. The CDR3 coding sequence is TGTGCCAGCGGGACGGCCCGCGAAGCTTTCTTT.

The V and J genes are TRBV6-6 and TRBJ2-7, with 12 bases identical to TRBD2. The CDR3 runs to 14 residues. From germline, CDR1 is MNHNY and CDR2 SVGAGI (reference sequence). The V segment lost 4 bases and the J segment 9 bases; nucleotides outside the gene matches: 7. The CDR3 region has the DNA TGTGCCAGCAGTTTGACTAGCGGGAGTGCCCGGCAGTACTTC. Its translation is CASSLTSGSARQYF.

This sequence joins TRBV29-1 and TRBJ2-7; possibly TRBD1 or TRBD2 for D (6 bases each). Trimming cost V 4 bases and J 0 bases, with 10 bases left between them. The CDR3 length is 13 residues. Germline V gene lookup returns CDR1 SQVTM and CDR2 ANQGSEA. CDR3 nucleotide sequence: TGCAGCGTTGGGAGGGGGGCCTCCTACGAGCAGTACTTC. Its translation is CSVGRGASYEQYF.